The present T cell receptor (beta chain) was sequenced within a study of blood T cell repertoires in COVID-19 (dated by TCRdb to about 2020). A note on the overall study: The collaborator samples originated in the United States, Italy and Spain and spanned the acute and convalescent phases of COVID-19. Where HLA class I and class II types were available, the types were taken from metadata supplied by the sample provider, not from assay-based typing. The material from the prospective study consisted of cDNA or gDNA derived from T cells, B-cell-depleted T cells, or PBMCs. A freely available public database, intended as a resource for researchers studying the immune response to SARS-CoV-2, is where the repertoires were released. Samples came from the ongoing ImmuneRACE study (first 160 participants) plus 1,254 subjects from 6 global collaborators. Subjects who had been exposed to COVID-19, were actively infected with it, or had recovered from it provided the deeply sampled blood TCRbeta repertoires that made up the dataset. Nearly every sample came with metadata listing a de-identified subject ID, COVID-19 status, age in years and sex. Beyond this particular receptor, the publication reports: How much clinical and demographic metadata was included differed by source and by participant, and the metadata was provided uncurated.

This clone was seen a single time. Its antigen target is currently unknown. The record has no base qualities; no much larger clone is one base away. The germline V gene sets CDR1 to SGHAT and CDR2 to FQNNGV. Trimming takes 3 bases off V and 2 bases off J; junction bases not matched to a gene: 5. The CDR3, cysteine through phenylalanine, is 16 amino acids long. The kept DNA is CDR3 alone, 48 bases in frame from the first base. TCRbeta CDR3 regions were amplified from genomic DNA by means of the immunoSEQ Assay, a bias-controlled multiplex PCR. The original pipeline was this. The number of nucleated cells in each sample was estimated from the amplification of reference gene primers within the assay. To quantify the absolute abundance of each unique TCRbeta CDR3 rearrangement, sequence reads were collapsed and filtered. For each sample, productive Simpson clonality was calculated by taking the square root of Simpson's diversity index across productive rearrangements. Sourced from immuneACCESS, this table was stored by TCRdb with only in-frame sequences that have V and J called. A share of the clones is absent; for the studies checked, an unresolved V gene accounts for under half, and the remainder has no known explanation. The V and J calls and the clone size are those of that table, but D and trimming were determined from the DNA. For this sample the table gives roughly 100,000 clones, of which around four fifths were detected only once. Approximately 9.6% of the sample rests with the top ten.

The collaborating institutions used their own protocols to collect whole blood in K2EDTA tubes. For TCRbeta analysis, collaborator samples were shipped as frozen whole blood, as isolated PBMCs, or as DNA extracted from either sample type. The chain is assembled from TRBV11-2 and TRBJ2-1; 9 bases in the middle match TRBD2. The TCR comes from a man aged 55-75 years with active or convalescent COVID-19. Sample: peripheral blood. CDR3 protein: CASSFGASGTYNEQFF. The DNA sequence follows: TGTGCCAGCAGCTTTGGGGCTAGCGGGACCTACAATGAGCAGTTCTTC.